In this sample, the clone carrying this TCR beta chain turned up once. The antigen is unknown. Pooling of second doses given at about 4 or about 12 weeks was done. The method was immunoSEQ multiplex PCR; TCRdb's version includes in-frame clones alone and lacks a portion of them. This repertoire shows about 97,000 clones, more than 70% found once; its top ten account for roughly a tenth. The V and J ends lost 2 bases and 5 bases, in that order; junction bases with no gene match: 8. This CDR3 comprises 15 residues. CDR1 and CDR2 (germline): ENHRY, SYGVKD. The data were obtained in a study of T cell responses to AZD1222 COVID-19 vaccine. Regarding the study as a whole: Along spike, vaccine-associated CD4 TCRs were found throughout, with dominance at 160-218 and 743-854. Among the donors, most were white British and more were female, and clonal diversity was possibly underestimated. Close to half of all spike-specific TCRs reportedly target regions of the variants that are unmutated.

The J gene is TRBJ2-7, the V gene TRBV10-3, with 8 nucleotides matching TRBD2. The specimen comprised peripheral blood, sampled 28 days after the second AZD1222 dose. This TCR derives from an adult who received the AZD1222 COVID-19 vaccine. CDR3 sequence reads: CAISEPAGVADEQYF. The CDR3, as DNA: TGTGCCATCAGTGAGCCAGCGGGAGTGGCAGACGAGCAGTACTTC.